This TCR beta chain derives from a study of blood T cell repertoires in COVID-19 (dated by TCRdb to 2018 to 2020). Regarding the research as a whole: Samples from collaborators originated in the United States, Italy and Spain and spanned both the acute and convalescent phases of COVID-19. HLA class I and class II types, where available, came from metadata supplied by the sample provider rather than from assay-based typing. The prospective study material was composed of cDNA or gDNA derived from T cells, B-cell-depleted T cells, or PBMCs. Deeply sampled blood TCRbeta repertoires from subjects exposed to, actively infected with, or recovered from COVID-19 were included in the dataset. Samples came from the ongoing ImmuneRACE study (first 160 participants) plus 1,254 subjects from 6 global collaborators. A de-identified subject ID, COVID-19 status, age in years and sex were almost always included in the sample metadata. A freely available public database, intended as a resource for researchers studying the immune response to SARS-CoV-2, is where the repertoires were released. Points the paper makes about the study in general: The amount of clinical and demographic metadata varied by source and participant and was provided uncurated.

TCRbeta CDR3 regions were amplified from genomic DNA by means of the immunoSEQ Assay, a bias-controlled multiplex PCR. Regarding the original processing steps: Within the assay, amplification of reference gene primers was used to estimate how many nucleated cells each sample contained. Sequence reads were collapsed and filtered to measure the absolute abundance of every unique TCRbeta CDR3 rearrangement. For each sample, productive Simpson clonality was calculated by taking the square root of Simpson's diversity index across productive rearrangements. Sourced from immuneACCESS, this table was stored by TCRdb with only in-frame sequences that have V and J called. A share of the clones is absent; for the studies checked, an unresolved V gene accounts for under half, and the remainder has no known explanation. V and J calls and clone size are given by that table; D and trimming were obtained from the DNA. The sample table records roughly 230,000 clones; around 90% of these occur just once. The ten largest clones take up 1.5% to 2% of the sample.

The collaborating institutions used their own protocols to collect whole blood in K2EDTA tubes. For TCRbeta analysis, collaborators shipped samples as frozen whole blood, isolated PBMCs, or DNA extracted from either of those sample types. About this clone: The target of this receptor is not known. Per-nucleotide qualities are absent, and no much larger clonotype sits a single base away.

From the germline V gene, CDR1 is MDHEN and CDR2 is SYDVKM. From cysteine to phenylalanine, the CDR3 is 14 amino acids long. The CDR3 DNA has 42 bases and is translated from base 1. Here V drops 5 bases and J drops 4 bases, and the junction holds 6 bases not matched to any gene. Rearrangement joined TRBV28 to TRBJ1-2; 8 of the junction bases match TRBD1. This sequence was found in a man in his 70s with acute or convalescent COVID-19. Sequences were obtained from peripheral blood. The DNA reads as follows: TGTGCCAGCAGTGCGGGGGACAGGAGCTATGGCTACACCTTC. This encodes CASSAGDRSYGYTF.